This is a list of T cell receptor beta chains from one sample in a study of CD8 T cells in Susac syndrome. TCRdb reprocessed the immunoSEQ multiplex PCR reads via MiXCR and lists one record per CDR3 protein. The sample lists just under 95,000 distinct CDR3 sequences, roughly 94% seen once, with less than 0.4% in the top ten. Sequencing was performed on CD4+ T cells from PBMCs. These receptors were collected from a human donor with Susac syndrome. CDR3s leave out the opening cysteine and the closing phenylalanine or tryptophan. The order of the fields is J gene, V gene, CDR3 protein.

TRBJ2-7 | TRBV3-1 | ASSYGQGMGEQY
TRBJ1-2 | TRBV29-1 | STARTEHGYT
TRBJ2-3 | TRBV29-1 | SVKSTASTDTQY
TRBJ2-7 | TRBV11-1 | ASSLGPGASGQYEQY
TRBJ1-5 | TRBV6-1 | ASSVQGSNQPQH
TRBJ2-5 | TRBV7-3 | ASSQTGTEGETQY
TRBJ2-3 | TRBV2 | ASSAGTYTDTQY
TRBJ2-2 | TRBV6-2/TRBV6-3 | ASKLAVNTGELF
TRBJ2-3 | TRBV5-1 | ASSLEGRTADTQY
TRBJ2-7 | TRBV20-1 | SARDPGPASRAEQY
TRBJ2-1 | TRBV3-1 | ASSQAVAGLEEQF
TRBJ2-7 | TRBV4-1 | ASSQDWASGGYEQY
TRBJ2-7 | TRBV20-1 | SARPPGLTYEQY
TRBJ2-7 | TRBV20-1 | SARDLNGLAYEQY
TRBJ2-7 | TRBV30 | AWTPRTYEQY
TRBJ1-5 | TRBV30 | ASSGGGLLSNQPQH
TRBJ1-2 | TRBV7-8 | ASSPTGRTYGYT
TRBJ2-1 | TRBV4-1 | ASSPGDSSYNEQF
TRBJ1-1 | TRBV3-1 | ASSFNMNTEAF
TRBJ2-7 | TRBV20-1 | SARDREGPYEQY
TRBJ1-1 | TRBV29-1 | SVEGAYNSEAF
TRBJ1-1 | TRBV5-1 | ASSGGTGGTEAF
TRBJ2-3 | TRBV12-3/TRBV12-4 | ASSSLAGGEY
TRBJ1-2 | TRBV6-2/TRBV6-3 | ASSYSAFHGTGPNYGYT
TRBJ2-3 | TRBV9 | ASSVEGSTDTQY
TRBJ2-1 | TRBV12-3/TRBV12-4 | ASTASGIAQF
TRBJ2-3 | TRBV15 | ATSSNRDSTDTQY
TRBJ1-2 | TRBV5-6 | ASGSPGTAASGGYT